A selection of T cell receptor beta chains follows, all from one sample in a study of glioma-infiltrating T cells after dendritic cell vaccination. TCRdb's copy holds only in-frame clones and misses some; the assay was immunoSEQ multiplex PCR. The profile shows tens of thousands of clones, about 86% of them singletons. The specimen comprised blood, sampled before dendritic cell vaccination. These receptors all stem from a human donor with glioblastoma. CDR3s leave out the opening cysteine and the closing phenylalanine or tryptophan.

TRBJ2-1 | TRBV5-8 | ASSSGQSVSSYNEQF
TRBJ2-5 | TRBV2 | ASSEAQGLQETQY
TRBJ1-1 | TRBV19 | ASSYSTGTPEAF
TRBJ1-1 | TRBV27 | ASSLWAGGGTEAF
TRBJ1-1 | TRBV19 | ASMGEVMNTEAF
TRBJ2-7 | TRBV5-1 | ASSISGTGPYEQY
TRBJ1-3 | TRBV5-1 | ASSSTGDVGNTIY
TRBJ1-6 | TRBV6-5 | ASKILGAGSPLH
TRBJ1-1 | TRBV5-1 | ASSLDVLGPNTEAF
TRBJ2-5 | TRBV20-1 | SAGLQETQY
TRBJ1-4 | TRBV9 | ASSPQPGGNEKLF
TRBJ2-3 | TRBV5-6 | ASSSLTSGGYTDTQY
TRBJ2-1 | TRBV29-1 | SVFPAGGEQF
TRBJ1-4 | TRBV7-9 | ASSLDLQEGNNEKLF